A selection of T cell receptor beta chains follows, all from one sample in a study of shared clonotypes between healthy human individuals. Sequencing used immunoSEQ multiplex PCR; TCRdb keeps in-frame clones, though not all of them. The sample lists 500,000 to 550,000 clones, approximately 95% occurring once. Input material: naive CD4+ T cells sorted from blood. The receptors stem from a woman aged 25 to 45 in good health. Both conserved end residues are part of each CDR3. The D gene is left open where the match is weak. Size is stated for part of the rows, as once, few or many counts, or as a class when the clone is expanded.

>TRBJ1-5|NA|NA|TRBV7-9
CASSETTVQPQHF
TGTGCCAGCAGCGAAACCACGGTTCAGCCCCAGCATTTT
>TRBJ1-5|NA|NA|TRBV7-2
CASSLRFTYQPQHF
TGTGCCAGCAGCTTACGATTTACCTATCAGCCCCAGCATTTT
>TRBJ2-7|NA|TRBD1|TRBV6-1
CASSAGQVGDNEQYF
TGTGCCAGCAGTGCGGGACAGGTGGGGGACAACGAGCAGTACTTC
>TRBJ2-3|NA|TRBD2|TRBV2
CASGLGLAGGGPDTQYF
TGTGCCAGCGGCCTAGGACTAGCGGGAGGGGGCCCAGATACGCAGTATTTT
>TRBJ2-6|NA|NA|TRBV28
CASSLGGTGANVLTF
TGTGCCAGCAGTTTAGGTGGCACTGGGGCCAACGTCCTGACTTTC
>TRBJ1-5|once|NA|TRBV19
CASSLRVSNQPQHF
TGTGCCAGTAGTCTCCGGGTAAGCAATCAGCCCCAGCATTTT
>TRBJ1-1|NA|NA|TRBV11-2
CASSPDGAYTEAFF
TGTGCCAGCAGCCCCGACGGCGCCTACACTGAAGCTTTCTTT
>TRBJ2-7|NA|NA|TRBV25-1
CASSIRADEQYF
TGTGCCAGCAGTATAAGGGCGGACGAGCAGTACTTC
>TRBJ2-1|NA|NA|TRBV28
CASSSSSPGATGQFF
TGTGCCAGCAGCTCCTCCTCCCCGGGAGCCACGGGGCAGTTCTTC
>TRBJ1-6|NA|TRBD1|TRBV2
CAERDSRNSPLHF
TGTGCCGAACGGGACAGCCGAAATTCACCCCTCCACTTT
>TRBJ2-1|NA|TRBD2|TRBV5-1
CASSPVAGGTEQFF
TGCGCCAGCAGCCCGGTAGCGGGAGGCACGGAGCAGTTCTTC
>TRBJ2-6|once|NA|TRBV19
CASSGGHSGANVLTF
TGTGCCAGTAGTGGAGGGCACTCTGGGGCCAACGTCCTGACTTTC
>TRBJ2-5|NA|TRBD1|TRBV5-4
CASSAQGVQETQYF
TGTGCCAGCAGCGCACAGGGGGTCCAAGAGACCCAGTACTTC